This T cell receptor beta chain was observed in a study of PD-L1 blockade in urothelial cancer. Study-wide background: Patients with male sex and bladder-origin urothelial cancer accounted for about 85% of the 29 enrolled. Counts from blood samples showed a median of 141,255 T cells. Timepoints chosen for blood analysis were 3 weeks (second dose) and 6 weeks after treatment start.

The V gene lost 3 bases and the J gene lost 4 bases, with 8 bases spanning the gap. Germline V gene data show CDR1 as SGHRS and CDR2 as YFSETQ. The length of the CDR3 is 13 residues. Repertoires were generated with immunoSEQ multiplex PCR, while TCRdb's copy carries only in-frame clones and drops some. Of under 130,000 clones listed, around 85% were seen once; the top ten hold approximately 2.4%. This TCR derives from a man aged 50-60 years with urothelial cancer. The sample here was PBMCs, taken around atezolizumab (anti-PD-L1) treatment. The rearrangement joins TRBV5-1 to TRBJ2-1; perhaps TRBD1 as D (5 bases). CDR3 coding DNA: TGCGCCAGCAGCTCGACAGAGTACAATGAGCAGTTCTTC. Translating gives CASSSTEYNEQFF.